These 8 T cell receptor beta chains were sequenced from one sample in a study of T-cell reconstitution after alpha-beta-depleted transplantation in children. A library of TCRbeta sequences, prepared with unique molecular identifiers, was generated. Using its own MiXCR run on the PCR reads, TCRdb lists one record per CDR3 protein. The data show 500,000 to 600,000 distinct CDR3 sequences, approximately 30% seen once. The starting material was PBMCs, obtained before TCRalphabeta/CD19-depleted stem cell transplant. The source is a boy less than two years old with Wiskott-Aldrich syndrome, due to receive a stem cell transplant.

The chain couples TRBV20-1 to TRBJ1-5; no clear D. Germline CDR1 reads DFQATT; CDR2 reads SNEGSKA (reference sequence). CDR3 size: 13 residues. V was cut by 6 bases and J by 3 bases, with 12 bases left in between. CDR3 residues: CSAMKFFNQPQHF. As DNA, the CDR3 is TGCAGTGCCATGAAGTTCTTCAATCAGCCCCAGCATTTT.

This clonotype was observed a few times. The genes are TRBV5-1 and TRBJ2-3; 8 nucleotides line up with TRBD2. Germline V CDR1 and CDR2: SGHRS, YFSETQ. This CDR3 spans 17 amino acids. V was clipped by 4 bases and J by 2 bases; unmatched bases: 12. CDR3 nucleotide sequence: TGCGCCAGCAGCCGGTCTGACGGGACTAGGAACACAGATACGCAGTATTTT. Protein sequence: CASSRSDGTRNTDTQYF. Full variable domain (rest looked up from reference TRBV5-1 and TRBJ2-3): KAGVTQTPRYLIKTRGQQVTLSCSPISGHRSVSWYQQTPGQGLQFLFEYFSETQRNKGNFPGRFSGRQFSNSRSEMNVSTLELGDSALYLCASSRSDGTRNTDTQYFGPGTRLTVL.

This clonotype was counted between two and nine times. The chain links TRBV29-1 to TRBJ1-1; D perhaps matches TRBD1 (5 bases). The germline gives CDR1 SQVTM, CDR2 ANQGSEA. The V gene lost 3 bases and the J gene lost 1 base, with 9 bases spanning the gap. This CDR3 contains 13 residues. The CDR3 loop reads CSVERQRNTEAFF. DNA of the CDR3: TGCAGCGTTGAGCGACAGAGGAACACTGAAGCTTTCTTT.

This chain connects TRBV20-1 to TRBJ2-7, with TRBD1 matching 8 bases. Germline CDR1 is DFQATT and CDR2 is SNEGSKA (reference sequence). J lost 9 bases, V lost 3 bases, and 16 bases had no gene match. The CDR3 extends over 15 amino acids. CDR3: CSARVSGQGRFGQYF. The CDR3 DNA reads as TGCAGTGCTAGGGTCTCAGGACAGGGACGTTTTGGGCAGTACTTC.

This clonotype was seen a handful of times. V and J are TRBV20-1 and TRBJ2-1; no reliable D call. CDR1 and CDR2 (germline): DFQATT, SNEGSKA (reference sequence). This CDR3 has 14 residues. V lost 4 bases and J lost 0, with 10 bases in between. The CDR3 DNA reads TGCAGTGCTACAGACCGGCTCTCCTACAATGAGCAGTTCTTC. This sequence encodes CSATDRLSYNEQFF.

The chain uses TRBV18 and TRBJ2-4; 9 bases fit TRBD1. The length of the CDR3 is 17 residues. Germline lookup yields CDR1 KGHSH and CDR2 LQKENI. V dropped 4 bases and J dropped 0; count of bases not matched to a gene: 7. This CDR3 reads CASSLTGTGIAKNIQYF. CDR3 sequence (DNA): TGTGCCAGCTCACTCACCGGGACAGGGATAGCCAAAAACATTCAGTACTTC.

The rearrangement links TRBV20-1 to TRBJ2-3; 13 bases agree with TRBD2. Germline assignment: CDR1 DFQATT and CDR2 SNEGSKA (reference sequence). The CDR3 has 15 residues. With 5 bases clipped from V and 7 bases from J, the junction kept 9 bases outside the gene matches. DNA for the CDR3: TGCAGTGCTGGAACACTAGCGGGAGGGTCATATACGCAGTATTTT. Its translation: CSAGTLAGGSYTQYF.

The genes are TRBV10-3 and TRBJ2-7; D might be TRBD1 (6 bases). This CDR3 comprises 13 residues. CDR1 is ENHRY, CDR2 SYGVKD, per germline. With 8 bases removed from V and 1 base from J, the gap between germline ends came to 12 bases. CDR3 region: CAISGVRSYEQYF. CDR3 DNA sequence: TGTGCCATCTCAGGGGTGAGGTCCTACGAGCAGTACTTC.